This T cell receptor beta chain was retrieved from a study of T cells after posttransplantation cyclophosphamide. In this sample, this clone turned up many times. Its antigen is unidentified. General study findings and limits: Recipient CMV seropositivity and CMV reactivation strongly tracked TRB clonality.

Cyclophosphamide on days +3 and +4 followed busulfan-fludarabine conditioning and a marrow graft. Sequencing used immunoSEQ multiplex PCR; TCRdb keeps in-frame clones, though not all of them. The data show tens of thousands of clones, with none appearing a single time. The CDR3 totals 12 residues. Germline CDR1 reads SGDLS; CDR2 reads YYNGEE. Trimming took off 0 bases at V and 6 bases at J, with 7 bases between the two ends. The chain links TRBV9 to TRBJ2-7, with D perhaps TRBD2 (6 bases). Sequenced here: PBMCs, sampled after allogeneic stem cell transplant with posttransplant cyclophosphamide. The sequence came from a young adult male patient who received an allogeneic stem cell transplant from a related donor, was CMV-positive, and had no GVHD. Some T cells here may be from the graft donor. CDR3 region: CASSVGRGEQYF. CDR3 nucleotides: TGTGCCAGCAGCGTAGGGAGGGGCGAGCAGTACTTC.